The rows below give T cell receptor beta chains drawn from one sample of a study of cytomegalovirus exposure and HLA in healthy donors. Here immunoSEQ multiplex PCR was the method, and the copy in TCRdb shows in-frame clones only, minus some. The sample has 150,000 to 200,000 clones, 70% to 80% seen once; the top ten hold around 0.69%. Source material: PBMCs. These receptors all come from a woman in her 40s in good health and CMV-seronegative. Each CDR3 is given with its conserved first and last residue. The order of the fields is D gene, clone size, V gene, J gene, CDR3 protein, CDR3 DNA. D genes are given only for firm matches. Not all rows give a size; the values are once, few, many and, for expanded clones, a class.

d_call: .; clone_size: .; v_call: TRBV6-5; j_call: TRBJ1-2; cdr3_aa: CASRATGANYGYTF; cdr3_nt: TGTGCCAGCAGGGCAACCGGGGCTAACTATGGCTACACCTTC
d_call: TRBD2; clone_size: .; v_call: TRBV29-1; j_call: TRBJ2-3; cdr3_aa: CSVEDRGGGPQDTQYF; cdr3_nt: TGCAGCGTTGAAGATCGGGGCGGGGGGCCCCAGGATACGCAGTATTTT
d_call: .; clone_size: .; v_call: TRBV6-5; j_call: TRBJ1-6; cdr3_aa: CASSSHRQPHNSPLHF; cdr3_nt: TGTGCCAGCAGTTCACATCGACAGCCCCATAATTCACCCCTCCACTTT
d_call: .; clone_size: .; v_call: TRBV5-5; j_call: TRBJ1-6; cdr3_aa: CASSFGGSGSPLHF; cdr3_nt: TGTGCCAGCAGCTTTGGGGGGAGTGGTTCACCCCTCCACTTT
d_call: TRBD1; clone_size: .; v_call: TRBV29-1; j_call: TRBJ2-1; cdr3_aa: CSALTGGNEQFF; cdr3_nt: TGCAGCGCCCTCACAGGGGGCAATGAGCAGTTCTTC
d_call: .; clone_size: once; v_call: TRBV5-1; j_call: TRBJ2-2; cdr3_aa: CASSRDNAGELFF; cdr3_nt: TGCGCCAGCAGCCGGGACAACGCCGGGGAGCTGTTTTTT
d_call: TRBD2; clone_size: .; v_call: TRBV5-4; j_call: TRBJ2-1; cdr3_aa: CAGSREASSSYNEQFF; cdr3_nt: TGTGCCGGCTCCCGGGAGGCCTCAAGCTCCTACAATGAGCAGTTCTTC
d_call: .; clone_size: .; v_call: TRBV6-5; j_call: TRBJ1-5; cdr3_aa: CASGQISNQPQHF; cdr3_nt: TGTGCCAGCGGGCAGATTAGCAATCAGCCCCAGCATTTT
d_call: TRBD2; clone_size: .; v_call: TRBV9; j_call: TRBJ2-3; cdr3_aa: CASSVEGLPSTDTQYF; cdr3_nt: TGTGCCAGCAGCGTAGAGGGACTACCATCTACAGATACGCAGTATTTT
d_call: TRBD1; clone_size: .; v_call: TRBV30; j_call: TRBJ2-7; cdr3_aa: CAWRDRGSYEQYF; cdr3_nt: TGTGCCTGGAGGGACAGGGGGTCCTACGAGCAGTACTTC
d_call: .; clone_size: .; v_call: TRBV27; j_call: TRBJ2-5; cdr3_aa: CASSLFEGEETQYF; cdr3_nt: TGTGCCAGCAGTTTATTCGAGGGCGAAGAGACCCAGTACTTC
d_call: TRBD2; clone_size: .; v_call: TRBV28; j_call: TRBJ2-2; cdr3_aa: CASSPDRLAGGNTGELFF; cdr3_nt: TGTGCCAGCAGCCCCGATCGACTAGCGGGAGGAAATACCGGGGAGCTGTTTTTT
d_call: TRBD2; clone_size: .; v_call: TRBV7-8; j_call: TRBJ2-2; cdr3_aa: CASSLGRLAGVGELFF; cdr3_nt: TGTGCCAGCAGCTTAGGCAGACTAGCGGGAGTCGGGGAGCTGTTTTTT
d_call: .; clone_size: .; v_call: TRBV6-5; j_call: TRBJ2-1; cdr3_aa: CASSTRAYNEQFF; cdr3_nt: TGTGCCAGCAGTACGAGGGCCTACAATGAGCAGTTCTTC
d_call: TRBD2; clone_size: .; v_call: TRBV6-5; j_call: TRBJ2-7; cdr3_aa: CASSGRGAGGCEQYF; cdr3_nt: TGTGCCAGCAGTGGCCGAGGAGCGGGAGGCTGCGAGCAGTACTTC
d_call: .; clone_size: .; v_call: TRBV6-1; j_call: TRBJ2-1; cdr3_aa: CASSDWSDREFF; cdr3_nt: TGTGCCAGCAGTGATTGGTCTGACCGGGAGTTCTTC
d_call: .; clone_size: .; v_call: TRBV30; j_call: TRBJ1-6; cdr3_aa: CAGSGGAQINSPLHF; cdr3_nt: TGTGCCGGCTCGGGGGGGGCTCAAATTAATTCACCCCTCCACTTT
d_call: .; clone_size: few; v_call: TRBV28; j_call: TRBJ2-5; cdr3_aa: CASRSWASVNF; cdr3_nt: TGTGCCAGCAGATCGTGGGCTAGCGTAAACTTC
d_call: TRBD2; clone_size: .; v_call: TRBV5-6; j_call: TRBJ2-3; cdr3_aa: CASSPRGGRAPDTQYF; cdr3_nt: TGTGCCAGCAGCCCTAGGGGCGGGAGGGCCCCAGATACGCAGTATTTT
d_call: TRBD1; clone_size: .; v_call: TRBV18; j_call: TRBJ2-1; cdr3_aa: CASSPGTDKDEQFF; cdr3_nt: TGTGCCAGCTCACCCGGGACAGATAAGGATGAGCAGTTCTTC